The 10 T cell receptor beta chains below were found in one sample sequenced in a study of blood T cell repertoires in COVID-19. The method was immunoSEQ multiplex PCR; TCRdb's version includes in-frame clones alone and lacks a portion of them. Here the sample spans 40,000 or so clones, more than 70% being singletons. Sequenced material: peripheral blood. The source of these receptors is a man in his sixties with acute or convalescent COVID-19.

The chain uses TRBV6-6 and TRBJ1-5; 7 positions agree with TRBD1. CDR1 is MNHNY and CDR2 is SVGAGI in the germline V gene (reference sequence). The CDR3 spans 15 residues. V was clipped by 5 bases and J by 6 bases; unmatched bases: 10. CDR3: CASSRAGQPIQPQHF. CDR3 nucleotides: TGTGCCAGCAGTCGCGCGGGACAGCCGATTCAGCCCCAGCATTTT.

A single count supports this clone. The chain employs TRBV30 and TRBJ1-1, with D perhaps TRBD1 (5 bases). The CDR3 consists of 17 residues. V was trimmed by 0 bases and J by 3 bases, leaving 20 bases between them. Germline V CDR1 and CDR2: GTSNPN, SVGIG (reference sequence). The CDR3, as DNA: TGTGCCTGGAGTGTCCGGACACCCGGCAGGGTATACACTGAAGCTTTCTTT. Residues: CAWSVRTPGRVYTEAFF.

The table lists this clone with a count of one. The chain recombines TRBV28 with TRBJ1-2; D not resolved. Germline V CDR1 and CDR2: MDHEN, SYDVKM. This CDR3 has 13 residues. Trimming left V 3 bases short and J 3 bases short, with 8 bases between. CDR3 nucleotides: TGTGCCAGCAGTTTTAACGGGGACTATGGCTACACCTTC. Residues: CASSFNGDYGYTF.

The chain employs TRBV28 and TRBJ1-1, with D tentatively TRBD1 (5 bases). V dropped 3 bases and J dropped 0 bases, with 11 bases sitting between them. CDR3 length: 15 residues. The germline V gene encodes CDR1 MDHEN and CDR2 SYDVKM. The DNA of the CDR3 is TGTGCCAGCAGTTTTTTAGGGGTCCTGAACACTGAAGCTTTCTTT. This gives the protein CASSFLGVLNTEAFF.

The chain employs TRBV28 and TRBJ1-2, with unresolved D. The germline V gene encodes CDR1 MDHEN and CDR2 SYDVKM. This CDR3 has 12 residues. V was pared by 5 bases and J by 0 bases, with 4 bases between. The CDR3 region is CASSPSNYGYTF. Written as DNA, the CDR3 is TGTGCCAGCAGTCCCTCTAACTATGGCTACACCTTC.

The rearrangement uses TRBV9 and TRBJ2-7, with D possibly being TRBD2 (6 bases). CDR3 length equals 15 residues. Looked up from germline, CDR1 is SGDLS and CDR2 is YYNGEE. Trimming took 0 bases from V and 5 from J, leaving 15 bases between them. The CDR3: CASSVGGGTVNEQYF. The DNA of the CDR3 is TGTGCCAGCAGCGTAGGCGGAGGGACGGTAAACGAGCAGTACTTC.

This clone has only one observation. CDR3 bases: TGTGCCAGCAGTCGGACTGCTTATAGCAATCAGCCCCAGCATTTT. Its translation is CASSRTAYSNQPQHF. The rearrangement links TRBV6-2 or TRBV6-3 to TRBJ1-5; D not certain. The CDR3 is 15 residues long. Germline V gene lookup returns CDR1 MNHEY and CDR2 SVGEGT. Deletions cut 5 bases from V and 0 bases from J, with 11 bases between.

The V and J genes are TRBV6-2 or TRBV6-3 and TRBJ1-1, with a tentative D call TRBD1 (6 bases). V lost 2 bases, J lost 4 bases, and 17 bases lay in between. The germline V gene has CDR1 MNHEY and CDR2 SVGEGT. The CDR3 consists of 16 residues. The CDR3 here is CASSYHGGGRTTEAFF. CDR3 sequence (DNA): TGTGCCAGCAGTTACCATGGGGGCGGACGGACCACTGAAGCTTTCTTT.

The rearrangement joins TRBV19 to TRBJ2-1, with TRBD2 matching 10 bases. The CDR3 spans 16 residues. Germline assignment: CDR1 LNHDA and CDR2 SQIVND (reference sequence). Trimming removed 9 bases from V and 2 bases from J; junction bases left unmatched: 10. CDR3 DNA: TGTGCCAGCCGAGGTGAGCGGGAGGGAACCTACAATGAGCAGTTCTTC. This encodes CASRGEREGTYNEQFF.

The CDR3 loop is CASSTTGFSLHF. The CDR3 DNA reads as TGTGCCAGCAGCACGACAGGGTTTTCCCTCCACTTT. The rearrangement links TRBV7-8 to TRBJ1-6; TRBD1 matches 7 bases. Germline loops: CDR1 SGHVS, CDR2 FQNEAQ. V was clipped by 5 bases and J by 14 bases; unmatched bases: 6. The CDR3 extends over 12 amino acids.